This TCR beta chain derives from a study of CD8+ T cells in alopecia areata. Study-wide background: A regimen of oral tofacitinib, 5 to 10 mg twice daily, was given to treated patients.

The CDR3 extends over 15 amino acids. Germline V lookup: CDR1 SGHTA, CDR2 FQGNSA. V was clipped by 4 bases and J by 3 bases, with 15 bases between them. Once RNA had been extracted, it was reverse transcribed into cDNA to act as the sequencing template. The table came from immunoSEQ multiplex PCR; TCRdb's copy has only in-frame clones and leaves some out. The table includes about 180,000 clones, roughly 60% detected once. The chain links TRBV7-2 to TRBJ1-2; no reliable D call. This receptor was taken from a human donor with alopecia areata. The starting material was CD4+ T cells sorted from blood, obtained at week 0. This chain's CDR3 is CASSSGLVSYYGYTF. The CDR3 nucleotides are TGTGCCAGCAGCTCGGGCTTGGTTTCTTACTATGGCTACACCTTC.